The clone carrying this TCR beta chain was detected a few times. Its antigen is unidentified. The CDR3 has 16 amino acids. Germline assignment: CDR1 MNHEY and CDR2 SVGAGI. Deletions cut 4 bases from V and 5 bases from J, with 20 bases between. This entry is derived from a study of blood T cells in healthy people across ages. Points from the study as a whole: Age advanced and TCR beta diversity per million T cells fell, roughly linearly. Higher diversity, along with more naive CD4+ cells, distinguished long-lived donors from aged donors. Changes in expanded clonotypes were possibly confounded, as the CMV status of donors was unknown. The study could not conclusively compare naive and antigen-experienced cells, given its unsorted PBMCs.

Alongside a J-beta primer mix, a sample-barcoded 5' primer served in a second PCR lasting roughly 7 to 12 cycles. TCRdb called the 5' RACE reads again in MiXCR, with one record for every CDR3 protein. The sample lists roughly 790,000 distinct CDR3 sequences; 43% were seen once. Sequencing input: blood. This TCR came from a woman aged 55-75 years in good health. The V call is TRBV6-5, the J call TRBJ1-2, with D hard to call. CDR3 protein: CASSSVVNPSLYGYTF. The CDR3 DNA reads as TGTGCCAGCAGTTCCGTGGTCAACCCTTCTTTATATGGCTACACCTTC.